These 5 T cell receptor beta chains came from one sample sequenced in a study of blood T cells in healthy people across ages. Using a J-beta primer mix together with a sample-barcoded 5' primer, a second PCR was run for roughly 6 to 12 cycles. Using its own MiXCR run on the 5' RACE reads, TCRdb lists one record per CDR3 protein. This table has hundreds of thousands of distinct CDR3 sequences, roughly 50% appearing once. The sequencing sample was made of blood. The receptors were gathered from a woman aged 60 to 75 in good health.

The genes are TRBV7-2 and TRBJ2-3; possible D gene TRBD2, 5 bases. The germline V gene has CDR1 SGHTA and CDR2 FQGNSA. V was cut by 1 base and J by 3 bases, with 11 bases left in between. The CDR3 covers 15 residues. The CDR3 reads CASSLVAGGTDTQYF. The CDR3, as DNA: TGTGCCAGCAGCTTAGTGGCGGGCGGGACAGATACGCAGTATTTT.

The gene calls are TRBV6-6 and TRBJ2-7, with TRBD1 matching over 9 bases. Germline V gives CDR1 MNHNY, CDR2 SVGAGI (reference sequence). J lost 6 bases, V lost 6 bases, and 3 bases had no gene match. The CDR3 extends over 12 amino acids. The DNA for the CDR3 is TGTGCCAGCAGACAGGGGGCAATCGAGCAGTACTTC. It specifies CASRQGAIEQYF.

The rearrangement uses TRBV6-4 and TRBJ1-2; no clear D. CDR3 length: 13 amino acids. Trimming shortened V by 1 base and J by 6 bases, and 9 bases separated the two germline ends. Germline V gene lookup returns CDR1 MRHNA and CDR2 SNTAGT. The CDR3 DNA is TGTGCCAGCAGTGACTTACGCGGGAATGGCTACACCTTC. This codes for CASSDLRGNGYTF.

This clonotype was detected a few times. The genes are TRBV4-1 and TRBJ2-5; possibly TRBD1 for D (6 bases). The CDR3 extends over 14 amino acids. Germline V gene sequence: CDR1 MGHRA, CDR2 YSYEKL. Trimming pared 1 base from V and 2 bases from J, leaving 8 bases between. DNA of the CDR3: TGCGCCAGCAGCCAAGTTGGACAGCAAGAGACCCAGTACTTC. Its protein product is CASSQVGQQETQYF.

J is TRBJ2-5 and V is TRBV27; a possible D gene is TRBD2 (7 bases). Germline CDR1 and CDR2: MNHEY and SMNVEV (reference sequence). Trimming shortened V by 8 bases and J by 0 bases, and 25 bases separated the two germline ends. The CDR3 contains 18 residues. In DNA form, the CDR3 reads TGTGCCAGCGGCCTTAGGGGGGGGGGACAAACGTACCAAGAGACCCAGTACTTC. It yields the protein CASGLRGGGQTYQETQYF.